Below are 28 T cell receptor beta chains sequenced from a single sample in a study of blood T cell repertoires in COVID-19. TCRdb's copy holds only in-frame clones and misses some; the assay was immunoSEQ multiplex PCR. The data contain about 180,000 clones, 86% of them singletons. The sequenced material came from peripheral blood. These receptors came from an older man with active or convalescent COVID-19.

The rearrangement joins TRBV6-4 to TRBJ1-1; TRBD1 matches 10 bases. The CDR3 spans 16 residues. CDR1 is MRHNA and CDR2 is SNTAGT in the germline V gene. V dropped 6 bases and J dropped 1; count of bases not matched to a gene: 8. The CDR3 reads CASSPRDRGGNTEAFF. CDR3 nucleotide sequence: TGTGCCAGCAGCCCCCGGGACAGGGGAGGGAACACTGAAGCTTTCTTT.

The chain carries TRBV19 and TRBJ1-3, with D perhaps matching TRBD1 (5 bases). The CDR3 totals 15 residues. CDR1 is LNHDA, CDR2 SQIVND, per germline (reference sequence). Trimming cost V 3 bases and J 0 bases, with 9 bases left between them. Written as DNA, the CDR3 is TGTGCCAGTAGTATCCGGGACTTCTCTGGAAACACCATATATTTT. Encoded protein: CASSIRDFSGNTIYF.

The gene calls are TRBV4-1 and TRBJ1-2; 10 positions agree with TRBD1. The CDR3 sequence is 15 residues long. Germline values: CDR1 MGHRA, CDR2 YSYEKL. J lost 4 bases, V lost 3 bases, and 5 bases had no gene match. This chain's CDR3 is CASSHDRGRVYGYTF. DNA of the CDR3: TGCGCCAGCAGCCATGACAGGGGGCGCGTCTATGGCTACACCTTC.

This clone has more than one count but fewer than ten. The chain is built from TRBV4-3 and TRBJ1-2; D ambiguous. Germline assignment: CDR1 LGHNA and CDR2 YSLEER. This CDR3 contains 15 residues. Trimming pared 1 base from V and 7 bases from J, leaving 16 bases between. The DNA for the CDR3 is TGCGCCAGCAGCCAAGGGAGGGTACAGTGGTCTGGCTACACCTTC. This sequence encodes CASSQGRVQWSGYTF.

The chain is built from TRBV30 and TRBJ1-2, with 11 positions matching TRBD1. From germline, CDR1 is GTSNPN and CDR2 SVGIG (reference sequence). The CDR3 length is 14 residues. The ends lost 2 bases at V and 3 bases at J; junction bases unmatched: 2. The CDR3 region has the DNA TGTGCCTGGAGTTGGGACAGGGGGTACTATGGCTACACCTTC. Translating gives CAWSWDRGYYGYTF.

The V call is TRBV7-8, the J call TRBJ2-6, with a tentative D call TRBD2 (5 bases). Trimming cost V 2 bases and J 0 bases, with 14 bases left between them. The CDR3 spans 18 residues. Germline CDR1 and CDR2: SGHVS and FQNEAQ. The CDR3 DNA is TGTGCCAGCAGCTTATTAGGACTGCCAACCTCTGGGGCCAACGTCCTGACTTTC. This translates into CASSLLGLPTSGANVLTF. The variable domain in full, completed from reference TRBV7-8 and TRBJ2-6, reads GAGVSQSPRYKVAKRGQDVALRCDPISGHVSLFWYQQALGQGPEFLTYFQNEAQLDKSGLPSDRFFAERPEGSVSTLKIQRTQQEDSAVYLCASSLLGLPTSGANVLTFGAGSRLTVL.

V and J are TRBV9 and TRBJ2-2; maybe TRBD1 (6 bases). V lost 4 bases to trimming and J lost 3 bases, with 16 bases between them. From germline, CDR1 is SGDLS and CDR2 YYNGEE. The CDR3 covers 16 residues. The DNA for the CDR3 is TGTGCCAGCAGCACTCGACAGGTTCCTTACACCGGGGAGCTGTTTTTT. Protein sequence: CASSTRQVPYTGELFF. Drawing the rest from reference TRBV9 and TRBJ2-2, the complete variable domain is DSGVTQTPKHLITATGQRVTLRCSPRSGDLSVYWYQQSLDQGLQFLIQYYNGEERAKGNILERFSAQQFPDLHSELNLSSLELGDSALYFCASSTRQVPYTGELFFGEGSRLTVL.

The chain carries TRBV5-1 and TRBJ1-2; 7 bases match TRBD1. This CDR3 has 13 residues. With 4 bases clipped from V and 6 bases from J, the junction kept 6 bases outside the gene matches. Germline V lookup: CDR1 SGHRS, CDR2 YFSETQ. The CDR3 region is CASSPDRVNGYTF. CDR3 bases: TGCGCCAGCAGCCCAGACAGGGTAAATGGCTACACCTTC.

The chain joins TRBV16 to TRBJ1-3; D is uncertain. The germline V and J ends were trimmed by 0 bases and 1 base, with 7 bases remaining between them. Germline-derived CDR1 and CDR2 are KGHSY and FQNENV. The CDR3 totals 15 residues. CDR3 residues: CASSQSRTSGNTIYF. The CDR3 nucleotides read TGTGCCAGCAGCCAATCGCGTACGTCTGGAAACACCATATATTTT.

The V call is TRBV29-1, the J call TRBJ1-5, with D possibly being TRBD1 (6 bases). The CDR3 consists of 12 residues. Germline V gene lookup returns CDR1 SQVTM and CDR2 ANQGSEA. Trimming shortened V by 5 bases and J by 10 bases, and 15 bases separated the two germline ends. CDR3 loop: CSVSDSLGPQHF. CDR3 coding DNA: TGCAGCGTTTCGGACAGCTTAGGACCCCAGCATTTT.

This clone was observed a handful of times. The rearrangement links TRBV15 to TRBJ1-4, with 9 bases that match TRBD1. The trim removed 4 bases at V and 8 bases at J, leaving 5 bases unmatched. The length of the CDR3 is 14 residues. Germline lookup yields CDR1 LNHNV and CDR2 YYDKDF (reference sequence). Here the CDR3 DNA reads TGTGCCACCAGCAAACAGGGGGCTGGGGAAAAACTGTTTTTT. Translating it yields CATSKQGAGEKLFF.

The chain couples TRBV10-3 to TRBJ1-3; D is unclear. Trimming removed 3 bases at V and 0 bases at J, with 9 bases between. CDR1 is ENHRY, CDR2 SYGVKD, per germline. The CDR3 is 15 amino acids. CDR3 nucleotides: TGTGCCATCAGTGATGGACTTTCCTCTGGAAACACCATATATTTT. Translating gives CAISDGLSSGNTIYF.

The J gene is TRBJ1-1, the V gene TRBV11-1; no clear D. This CDR3 is 13 amino acids long. V lost 4 bases and J lost 1, with 7 bases in between. The germline CDR1 and CDR2 sequences are SGHAT and FQDESV (reference sequence). CDR3 nucleotides: TGTGCCAGCAGCTCAAACAGGAACACTGAAGCTTTCTTT. Translated, it gives CASSSNRNTEAFF.

The chain joins TRBV30 to TRBJ1-5; D unresolved. V lost 2 bases and J 5 bases, leaving 10 bases between the germline ends. This CDR3 has 13 residues. Germline CDR1 reads GTSNPN; CDR2 reads SVGIG (reference sequence). CDR3 amino acids: CAWSIDWDQPQHF. The CDR3 region has the DNA TGTGCCTGGAGTATCGACTGGGATCAGCCCCAGCATTTT. Based on the CDR3 plus reference TRBV30 and TRBJ1-5, the full variable domain is SQTIHQWPATLVQPVGSPLSLECTVEGTSNPNLYWYRQAAGRGLQLLFYSVGIGQISSEVPQNLSASRPQDRQFILSSKKLLLSDSGFYLCAWSIDWDQPQHFGDGTRLSIL.

The chain links TRBV25-1 to TRBJ2-3; perhaps TRBD2 as D (7 bases). This CDR3 is 14 amino acids long. In germline, CDR1 is MGHDK, CDR2 SYGVNS. V was pared by 2 bases and J by 4 bases, with 10 bases between. The CDR3 loop is CASSERGGADTQYF. CDR3 nucleotide sequence: TGTGCCAGCAGTGAAAGGGGGGGAGCAGATACGCAGTATTTT.

This clone was counted once. This chain joins TRBV9 and TRBJ2-3, with TRBD2 identical over 8 bases. CDR3 length: 16 amino acids. Trimming at V came to 3 bases and at J to 4 bases, leaving 10 bases not matched to a gene. The germline V gene encodes CDR1 SGDLS and CDR2 YYNGEE. CDR3 sequence (DNA): TGTGCCAGCAGCGCTCAACCGGGACTAGATTCAGATACGCAGTATTTT. Translating gives CASSAQPGLDSDTQYF.

The chain is built from TRBV11-2 and TRBJ2-7, with D unclear. Germline lookup yields CDR1 SGHAT and CDR2 FQNNGV. This CDR3 contains 15 residues. Trimming took off 4 bases at V and 3 bases at J, with 16 bases between the two ends. The CDR3 here is CASSSRDIVLYEQYF. The DNA for the CDR3 is TGTGCCAGCAGCTCCCGCGATATCGTGCTCTACGAGCAGTACTTC. Complete variable domain (other parts from reference TRBV11-2 and TRBJ2-7): EAGVAQSPRYKIIEKRQSVAFWCNPISGHATLYWYQQILGQGPKLLIQFQNNGVVDDSQLPKDRFSAERLKGVDSTLKIQPAKLEDSAVYLCASSSRDIVLYEQYFGPGTRLTVT.

The rearrangement uses TRBV6-5 and TRBJ1-5; D might be TRBD1 (5 bases). CDR1 and CDR2 (germline): MNHEY, SVGAGI. Trimming removed 2 bases from V and 1 base from J, with 9 bases in between. This CDR3 spans 15 amino acids. The CDR3 sequence is CASSYQGLSNQPQHF. CDR3 DNA: TGTGCCAGCAGTTACCAGGGCCTCAGCAATCAGCCCCAGCATTTT.

The V call is TRBV6-2 or TRBV6-3, the J call TRBJ1-1; 8 nucleotides line up with TRBD1. The germline gives CDR1 MNHEY, CDR2 SVGEGT. The V segment lost 2 bases and the J segment 4 bases; nucleotides outside the gene matches: 3. The CDR3 runs 14 residues. The CDR3 region is CASSYPTGATEAFF. The CDR3 coding sequence is TGTGCCAGCAGTTACCCGACAGGGGCCACTGAAGCTTTCTTT.

The V and J genes are TRBV6-6 and TRBJ1-5; D gene uncertain. Trimming took 2 bases from V and 3 from J, leaving 11 bases between them. CDR1 and CDR2 from the germline V gene are MNHNY and SVGAGI (reference sequence). The CDR3 contains 15 residues. The CDR3 is CASSYRGGTNQPQHF. The CDR3 nucleotides read TGTGCCAGCAGTTACCGAGGAGGTACCAATCAGCCCCAGCATTTT.

This chain links TRBV5-1 with TRBJ1-4, with 12 bases that match TRBD1. Trimming took 4 bases from V and 7 from J; bases not matched to a gene: 11. The CDR3 is 17 residues long. Germline CDR1 and CDR2: SGHRS and YFSETQ. This CDR3 is CASSSAGTGGASEKLFF. The DNA of the CDR3 is TGCGCCAGCAGCAGTGCCGGGACAGGGGGCGCCAGTGAAAAACTGTTTTTT. The whole variable domain, filled in from reference TRBV5-1 and TRBJ1-4, reads KAGVTQTPRYLIKTRGQQVTLSCSPISGHRSVSWYQQTPGQGLQFLFEYFSETQRNKGNFPGRFSGRQFSNSRSEMNVSTLELGDSALYLCASSSAGTGGASEKLFFGSGTQLSVL.

The V and J genes are TRBV19 and TRBJ2-7; D is possibly TRBD1 (6 bases). Germline CDR1 LNHDA, CDR2 SQIVND (reference sequence). V was clipped by 3 bases and J by 2 bases, with 14 bases between them. This CDR3 is built from 15 residues. The DNA of the CDR3 is TGTGCCAGTAGTATTAAAGGGGGACATCCCTACGAGCAGTACTTC. Translation gives CASSIKGGHPYEQYF. Variable domain in full (rest from reference TRBV19 and TRBJ2-7): DGGITQSPKYLFRKEGQNVTLSCEQNLNHDAMYWYRQDPGQGLRLIYYSQIVNDFQKGDIAEGYSVSREKKESFPLTVTSAQKNPTAFYLCASSIKGGHPYEQYFGPGTRLTVT.

The CDR3 spells CASSSRAEYSGVYNSPLHF. DNA for the CDR3: TGTGCCAGCAGTTCGAGGGCAGAATATAGTGGAGTTTATAATTCACCCCTCCACTTT. The V gene is TRBV27, the J gene TRBJ1-6; the D is unclear. Trimming cost V 4 bases and J 4 bases, with 23 bases left between them. There are 19 residues in the CDR3. Germline values: CDR1 MNHEY, CDR2 SMNVEV (reference sequence).

The rearrangement uses TRBV5-1 and TRBJ2-7, with 9 nucleotides matching TRBD1. V lost 4 bases to trimming and J lost 6 bases; unmatched junction nucleotides: 8. This CDR3 comprises 14 residues. The germline gives CDR1 SGHRS, CDR2 YFSETQ. The CDR3 loop reads CASSPPGQGLEQYF. Written as DNA, the CDR3 is TGCGCCAGCAGCCCCCCGGGACAGGGACTCGAGCAGTACTTC. Complete variable domain (other parts from reference TRBV5-1 and TRBJ2-7): KAGVTQTPRYLIKTRGQQVTLSCSPISGHRSVSWYQQTPGQGLQFLFEYFSETQRNKGNFPGRFSGRQFSNSRSEMNVSTLELGDSALYLCASSPPGQGLEQYFGPGTRLTVT.

The genes are TRBV18 and TRBJ2-1, with D maybe TRBD2 (5 bases). Germline CDR1 and CDR2: KGHSH and LQKENI. Trimming stripped 6 bases from V and 4 bases from J, with 16 bases between. CDR3 length: 15 residues. The CDR3 protein is CASSSEGGPYNEQFF. The CDR3 DNA follows: TGTGCCAGCTCCTCAGAGGGCGGTCCTTACAATGAGCAGTTCTTC.

J is TRBJ1-3 and V is TRBV5-4; tentatively, D is TRBD1 (5 bases). Trimming left V 3 bases short and J 4 bases short, with 5 bases between. Germline V gene data show CDR1 as SGHNT and CDR2 as YYREEE (reference sequence). The CDR3 runs to 12 residues. The chain's CDR3 is CASSSGGNTIYF. CDR3 in DNA: TGTGCCAGCAGCTCAGGGGGAAACACCATATATTTT.

The rearrangement links TRBV4-1 to TRBJ1-1, with a weak D call TRBD1 (6 bases). Trimming left V 2 bases short and J 3 bases short, with 13 bases between. Germline lookup yields CDR1 MGHRA and CDR2 YSYEKL. The CDR3 consists of 15 residues. CDR3 in DNA: TGCGCCAGCAGCCAAAAGACAGGAACGGACACTGAAGCTTTCTTT. It is translated as CASSQKTGTDTEAFF.

V gene TRBV7-6 combines with J gene TRBJ2-3; D gene unclear. Deletions cut 5 bases from V and 0 bases from J, with 15 bases between. The length of the CDR3 is 16 residues. The germline gives CDR1 SGHVS, CDR2 FNYEAQ. The CDR3 sequence is CASSLRSPESTDTQYF. CDR3 DNA sequence: TGTGCCAGCAGCCTAAGATCCCCGGAGAGCACAGATACGCAGTATTTT.